A selection of T cell receptor beta chains follows, all from one sample in a study of blood T cells in healthy people across ages. TCRdb used MiXCR to reprocess the 5' RACE reads, holding one entry per CDR3 protein. Among roughly 550,000 distinct CDR3 sequences listed, under 30% were seen once. The same sample was also studied in work on T cells of mothers and their children.

Sequenced: blood. Source of these receptors: a boy aged 5-17 years in good health. The CDR3 runs from the conserved cysteine through the conserved F or W. The D gene is left open where the match is weak. Clone size is stated in some rows and not others, as once, few, many or a class when expanded.

d_call,v_call,clone_size,j_call,cdr3_nt,cdr3_aa
NA,TRBV20-1,NA,TRBJ2-5,TGCAGTGCTAGCGGTGGTAGCTCAGAGACCCAGTACTTC,CSASGGSSETQYF
NA,TRBV5-1,few,TRBJ2-7,TGCGCCAGCAGCTTGGCCAGCAGACTAAGAAGCTCCTACGAGCAGTACTTC,CASSLASRLRSSYEQYF
NA,TRBV9,few,TRBJ2-1,TGTGCCAGCAGCGGGACAGCCCCCTACAATGAGCAGTTCTTC,CASSGTAPYNEQFF
NA,TRBV18,NA,TRBJ2-7,TGTGCCAGCTCAGTCGGAGGGCCAAGAGAGCAGTACTTC,CASSVGGPREQYF
NA,TRBV20-1,NA,TRBJ2-7,TGCAGTGCTCGTCGCCGGGGCGTCGCCTACGAGCAGTACTTC,CSARRRGVAYEQYF
TRBD1,TRBV28,few,TRBJ1-1,TGTGCCAGCCGGACAGGTTCGAGTCTGAACACTGAAGCTTTCTTT,CASRTGSSLNTEAFF
NA,TRBV7-8,NA,TRBJ2-1,TGTGCCAGCGGCCTACGGGTGAATGAGCAGTTCTTC,CASGLRVNEQFF
TRBD1,TRBV2,NA,TRBJ2-1,TGTGCCAGCAGGGGACAGGCCGGCTCCTACAATGAGCAGTTCTTC,CASRGQAGSYNEQFF
TRBD2,TRBV2,few,TRBJ2-7,TGTGCCAGCACTGCGACTAGCGGGATCTCCTACGAGCAGTACTTC,CASTATSGISYEQYF
NA,TRBV20-1,NA,TRBJ1-4,TGCAGTGTTGGTAATGGACTCATGAATGAAAAACTGTTTTTT,CSVGNGLMNEKLFF
NA,TRBV27,few,TRBJ1-1,TGTGCCAGCACCGGGGACACTGAAGCTTTCTTT,CASTGDTEAFF
TRBD2,TRBV2,few,TRBJ2-5,TGTGCCAGCAGTGAAGCGGGGCTAGCGGGAGTTGATGGAGAGACCCAGTACTTC,CASSEAGLAGVDGETQYF
NA,TRBV7-9,NA,TRBJ2-2,TGTGCCAGCAGCTTAGCTCTGACCGGGGAGCTGTTTTTT,CASSLALTGELFF
TRBD1,TRBV4-1,NA,TRBJ1-3,TGCGCCAGCAGCCAAGATCCGGGACAGGATCTCTCTGGAAACACCATATATTTT,CASSQDPGQDLSGNTIYF
NA,TRBV12-5,NA,TRBJ1-1,TGTGCTAGTGCCTTTTCCCGAAGCATCACTGAAGCTTTCTTT,CASAFSRSITEAFF
NA,TRBV5-5,once,TRBJ2-5,TGTGCCAGCAGCGCCCCGGCGATGGGGACCCAGTACTTC,CASSAPAMGTQYF
TRBD1,TRBV7-2,few,TRBJ2-1,TGTGCCAGCTGGGACAGGAGCTCCTACAATGAGCAGTTCTTC,CASWDRSSYNEQFF
NA,TRBV2,NA,TRBJ1-2,TGTGCCAGCAGTACCAGGGGAAACTATGGCTACACCTTC,CASSTRGNYGYTF
NA,TRBV19,few,TRBJ2-1,TGTGCCAGTAGTATTGGGACCGACAATGAGCAGTTCTTC,CASSIGTDNEQFF
TRBD1,TRBV6-2/TRBV6-3,NA,TRBJ2-5,TGTGCCAGCAGTCTCGAAGGGACAGGGCGGGGGACCCAGTACTTC,CASSLEGTGRGTQYF
TRBD2,TRBV29-1,NA,TRBJ2-1,TGCAGCGTTGAAGATCCAAAGGGACTAGCGGGGAACAATGAGCAGTTCTTC,CSVEDPKGLAGNNEQFF
NA,TRBV6-5,NA,TRBJ1-1,TGTGCCAGCCGTTCGGAGAGTATGAACACTGAAGCTTTCTTT,CASRSESMNTEAFF
TRBD2,TRBV29-1,many,TRBJ2-5,TGCAGCGTTGTCCCGGGACTAGAGATAGAGACCCAGTACTTC,CSVVPGLEIETQYF
TRBD2,TRBV14,many,TRBJ2-1,TGTGCCAGCAGCCAAGGGAGCGGGGGAGCCTACAATGAGCAGTTCTTC,CASSQGSGGAYNEQFF
NA,TRBV7-2,few,TRBJ2-5,TGTGCCAGCAGCTTAGAGGAGCTTTCACAGTACTTC,CASSLEELSQYF
TRBD1,TRBV7-2,NA,TRBJ1-5,TGTGCCAGCAGCTTAGAGGGACAGGGGGTCGGTCAGCCCCAGCATTTT,CASSLEGQGVGQPQHF
NA,TRBV5-1,few,TRBJ2-5,TGCGCCAGCAGCTGGCTCGAGGCAATCGGAAAAGAGACCCAGTACTTC,CASSWLEAIGKETQYF
NA,TRBV27,NA,TRBJ1-5,TGTGCCAGCAGTAAGGGACTTCTACCTAAGGGGCAGCCCCAGCATTTT,CASSKGLLPKGQPQHF
NA,TRBV20-1,NA,TRBJ2-7,TGCAGTGCTCCCCCTCCGGGACTGAGCTACGAGCAGTACTTC,CSAPPPGLSYEQYF
NA,TRBV7-3,few,TRBJ2-1,TGTGCCAGCAGCCCTACTTCAGGGGGGACCAATGAGCAGTTCTTC,CASSPTSGGTNEQFF
TRBD1,TRBV4-1,NA,TRBJ2-7,TGCGCCAGCAGCCTTAACAGGGGGAACTCCTACGAGCAGTACTTC,CASSLNRGNSYEQYF
NA,TRBV7-2,NA,TRBJ1-2,TGTGCCAGCAGCCCCCGGGCGGATGTCTATGGCTACACCTTC,CASSPRADVYGYTF
NA,TRBV5-4,few,TRBJ2-4,TGTGCCAGCAGTCTGCATGGTGGACTAGCCAAAAACATTCAGTACTTC,CASSLHGGLAKNIQYF
NA,TRBV7-9,NA,TRBJ2-6,TGTGCCAGCAGCCCCCGGATCCGCGCGTCCGGGGCCAACGTCCTGACTTTC,CASSPRIRASGANVLTF
TRBD2,TRBV2,few,TRBJ2-1,TGTGCCAGCAGTGACCTGCTAGCGGGAGCTCTCAATGAGCAGTTCTTC,CASSDLLAGALNEQFF
NA,TRBV6-6,NA,TRBJ2-5,TGTGCCAGCAGTTACATGGGGGGGACCCAGTACTTC,CASSYMGGTQYF
NA,TRBV7-6,few,TRBJ2-7,TGTGCCAGCAGCACCTTAGACAGCCGTCTTATTTGGGAGCAGTACTTC,CASSTLDSRLIWEQYF
TRBD1,TRBV27,few,TRBJ2-7,TGTGCCAGCAGCTCCGGGACAGTCTACGAGCAGTACTTC,CASSSGTVYEQYF
NA,TRBV7-2,NA,TRBJ1-4,TGTGCCAGCAGCTTACCCACGGGGGGAGGAGAAAAACTGTTTTTT,CASSLPTGGGEKLFF